This passage covers 25 T cell receptor beta chains from one sample sequenced in a study of blood T cells in healthy people across ages (dated by TCRdb to about 2015). Library construction relied on 5' RACE. Data came from an Illumina HiSeq 2500. A second roughly 6 to 12 cycle PCR used a sample-barcoded 5' primer and a J-beta primer mix. TCRdb trimmed the raw reads at Q25, called clones with MiXCR and kept productive beta chains. CDR3 protein sequences are deduplicated, and each keeps its most common genes and DNA. In all, the sample holds 600,000 to 800,000 distinct CDR3 sequences, and roughly 21% of those were seen once. Clones ranked in the top ten supply under 4% of the sample. Sequencing was carried out using blood. The origin of the receptors is a man between 65 and 79 years old in good health.

V gene TRBV20-1 combines with J gene TRBJ2-7; 8 nucleotides match TRBD2. J gave up 6 bases and V 2 bases, and 12 bases lay outside the gene matches. Looked up from germline, CDR1 is DFQATT and CDR2 is SNEGSKA (reference sequence). This CDR3 spans 15 amino acids. CDR3 region: CSARRVTGGPLEQYF. The DNA for the CDR3 is TGCAGTGCTAGACGGGTTACGGGAGGGCCCCTCGAGCAGTACTTC.

The chain has TRBV27 and TRBJ2-2; D uncertain. This CDR3 is 15 amino acids long. Germline V CDR1 and CDR2: MNHEY, SMNVEV (reference sequence). V was cut by 5 bases and J by 3 bases, with 13 bases left in between. The DNA for the CDR3 is TGTGCCAGCAGTATTCGGTCCTTACACACCGGGGAGCTGTTTTTT. The encoded protein is CASSIRSLHTGELFF.

The rearrangement joins TRBV9 to TRBJ2-4; TRBD1 or TRBD2 may be the D gene (5 bases each). The CDR3 is 14 amino acids. From germline, CDR1 is SGDLS and CDR2 YYNGEE. V lost 4 bases and J lost 15, with 23 bases in between. CDR3 coding DNA: TGTGCCAGCAGCCCGGGGCCCCTCGGATCGGATGCGTACTTC. It codes for CASSPGPLGSDAYF.

V gene TRBV4-3 combines with J gene TRBJ2-1, with a tentative D call TRBD2 (5 bases). V was shortened by 0 bases and J by 3 bases, with 12 bases between the two germline ends. In germline, CDR1 is LGHNA, CDR2 YSLEER. The length of the CDR3 is 16 residues. The CDR3 region has the DNA TGCGCCAGCAGCCAAGAGGGCGGGCCTCGCTACAATGAGCAGTTCTTC. Its translation is CASSQEGGPRYNEQFF.

The chain recombines TRBV11-2 with TRBJ2-5, with unresolved D. The CDR3 consists of 15 residues. The V end lost 1 base, the J end lost 7 bases, and 16 bases lay between the germline ends. The V gene's germline CDR1 is SGHAT and CDR2 FQNNGV. CDR3: CASSLGSTASRTQYF. In DNA form, the CDR3 reads TGTGCCAGCAGCTTAGGATCCACAGCTTCGCGGACCCAGTACTTC.

At least ten counts were recorded for this clonotype. The chain employs TRBV20-1 and TRBJ2-5; no firm D call. The CDR3 consists of 13 residues. V lost 3 bases, J lost 1 base, and 9 bases lay in between. Per germline, CDR1 DFQATT and CDR2 SNEGSKA (reference sequence). This CDR3 reads CSASAETQETQYF. The CDR3 coding sequence is TGCAGTGCTAGTGCGGAAACCCAAGAGACCCAGTACTTC.

A few counts support this clonotype. The chain couples TRBV18 to TRBJ1-2, with 7 nucleotides matching TRBD1. Germline loops: CDR1 KGHSH, CDR2 LQKENI. J gave up 6 bases and V 5 bases, and 9 bases lay outside the gene matches. The CDR3 is 14 amino acids. CDR3: CASSASRGGHGYTF. The CDR3 DNA is TGTGCCAGCTCAGCTTCGAGAGGGGGCCATGGCTACACCTTC.

Only a few counts were recorded for this clonotype. The CDR3 DNA follows: TGTGCCAGCAGCTTAGAACCTAGCGTCAGCTACGAGCAGTACTTC. Its translation is CASSLEPSVSYEQYF. The rearrangement joins TRBV7-8 to TRBJ2-7; maybe TRBD2 (6 bases). Trimming took 1 base from V and 3 from J, leaving 13 bases between them. This CDR3 contains 15 residues. Germline V gives CDR1 SGHVS, CDR2 FQNEAQ.

The rearrangement uses TRBV3-1 and TRBJ1-1; 8 positions match TRBD1. Losses at the gene ends were 1 base for V and 1 base for J; bases not matched to a gene: 5. Germline V gene data show CDR1 as LGHDT and CDR2 as YNNKEL (reference sequence). The CDR3 is 16 amino acids. The CDR3 DNA reads TGTGCCAGCAGCCAAGTCCCCGGGACAGGGAACACTGAAGCTTTCTTT. This encodes CASSQVPGTGNTEAFF.

The chain joins TRBV5-1 to TRBJ2-7; TRBD1 aligns across 9 bases. TRBJ2-1 matches the DNA end more closely, so the J call is doubtful. Germline V CDR1 and CDR2: SGHRS, YFSETQ. The CDR3 is 13 residues long. CDR3 protein: CASSGQGMDEQFF. The CDR3, as DNA: TGCGCCAGCAGCGGACAGGGGATGGATGAGCAGTTCTTC.

The table lists this clonotype with a few counts. The chain uses TRBV7-9 and TRBJ1-1; the D is unclear. The ends were cut back, 2 bases at V and 3 bases at J, with 7 bases in the middle. Germline lookup yields CDR1 SEHNR and CDR2 FQNEAQ (reference sequence). There are 13 residues in the CDR3. The CDR3 reads CASSLIQDTEAFF. The CDR3 region has the DNA TGTGCCAGCAGCTTAATTCAGGACACTGAAGCTTTCTTT.

This clonotype was counted only a few times. V and J are TRBV4-1 and TRBJ1-5; weak D call: TRBD1 (6 bases). With 0 bases removed from V and 7 bases from J, the gap between germline ends came to 13 bases. Germline V CDR1 and CDR2: MGHRA, YSYEKL. CDR3 size: 15 residues. CDR3 coding DNA: TGCGCCAGCAGCCAAGATGAGGGGGGCGGGCAGCCCCAGCATTTT. Translating gives CASSQDEGGGQPQHF.

This clonotype was found a few times. The chain couples TRBV12-3 or TRBV12-4 to TRBJ2-5; 7 nucleotides match TRBD2. The junction had 1 base not matched to a gene; V was cut back by 6 bases and J by 3 bases. The length of the CDR3 is 12 residues. The CDR3 region is CASRAGEETQYF. The CDR3 region has the DNA TGTGCCAGCAGGGCGGGAGAAGAGACCCAGTACTTC.

This clonotype was found a few times. The junction departs from the called germline gene at one end, perhaps through a read error. This chain uses TRBV7-7 with TRBJ2-1; D possibly corresponds to TRBD2 (6 bases). This CDR3 spans 16 amino acids. CDR1 and CDR2 (germline): SSHAT, FNYEAQ (reference sequence). The CDR3 here is CASSPNGAGPYNEQFF. The CDR3 DNA reads as TGTGCTAGCAGCCCGAACGGGGCGGGACCATACAATGAGCAGTTCTTC. The whole variable domain, filled in from reference TRBV7-7 and TRBJ2-1, reads GAGVSQSPRYKVTKRGQDVTLRCDPISSHATLYWYQQALGQGPEFLTYFNYEAQPDKSGLPSDRFSAERPEGSISTLTIQRTEQRDSAMYRCASSPNGAGPYNEQFFGPGTRLTVL.

The sample holds a few counts of this clonotype. The rearrangement joins TRBV2 to TRBJ2-3; tentative D call: TRBD2 (6 bases). Looked up from germline, CDR1 is SNHLY and CDR2 is FYNNEI. The CDR3 spans 14 residues. Between the trimmed V and J ends, which lost 7 bases and 0 bases, there was a span of 11 bases. CDR3 sequence: CASKVEGSTDTQYF. In DNA form, the CDR3 reads TGTGCCAGCAAGGTGGAGGGGAGCACAGATACGCAGTATTTT. The full variable domain, with the rest looked up from reference TRBV2 and TRBJ2-3, is EPEVTQTPSHQVTQMGQEVILRCVPISNHLYFYWYRQILGQKVEFLVSFYNNEISEKSEIFDDQFSVERPDGSNFTLKIRSTKLEDSAMYFCASKVEGSTDTQYFGPGTRLTVL.

This clonotype has only a few counts. The chain recombines TRBV3-1 with TRBJ2-2; a possible D gene is TRBD2 (6 bases). This CDR3 contains 16 residues. Per germline, CDR1 LGHDT and CDR2 YNNKEL (reference sequence). The V and J ends lost 0 bases and 3 bases respectively, with 11 bases between them. The chain's CDR3 is CASSQERLAHTGELFF. The CDR3 DNA reads as TGTGCCAGCAGCCAAGAAAGGCTAGCGCACACCGGGGAGCTGTTTTTT.

Notes on this clonotype: The missing conserved phenylalanine or tryptophan at the end of this CDR3 makes a read error likely. The chain links TRBV6-5 to TRBJ2-5, with 7 positions matching TRBD1. The junction had 2 bases not matched to a gene; V was cut back by 5 bases and J by 2 bases. CDR3 length: 13 amino acids. Germline values: CDR1 MNHEY, CDR2 SVGAGI. CDR3 residues: CASSRGQQETQYS. The CDR3 bases are TGTGCCAGCAGTAGGGGACAGCAAGAGACCCAGTACTCC.

The sample holds a few counts of this clonotype. This sequence joins TRBV3-1 and TRBJ1-2; D gene ambiguous. This CDR3 is 15 amino acids long. V lost 1 base to trimming and J lost 4 bases, with 13 bases between them. Germline values: CDR1 LGHDT, CDR2 YNNKEL (reference sequence). The CDR3 DNA reads TGTGCCAGCAGCCAAGTTAGCGACGGAACCTATGGCTACACCTTC. It is translated as CASSQVSDGTYGYTF.

This chain joins TRBV24-1 and TRBJ1-2; D may be TRBD1 (6 bases). V was cut by 3 bases and J by 5 bases, with 12 bases left in between. This CDR3 has 14 amino acids. Germline values: CDR1 KGHDR, CDR2 SFDVKD. CDR3 region: CATSDAGQLYGYTF. DNA for the CDR3: TGTGCCACCAGTGATGCTGGACAGCTATATGGCTACACCTTC.

The V gene is TRBV7-2, the J gene TRBJ1-4; D not resolved. This CDR3 is built from 19 residues. The V gene lost 2 bases and the J gene lost 0 bases, with 19 bases spanning the gap. The germline V gene encodes CDR1 SGHTA and CDR2 FQGNSA. The CDR3 here is CASSLRPAARKTTNEKLFF. The CDR3 DNA follows: TGTGCCAGCAGCTTAAGGCCCGCCGCTCGTAAGACAACTAATGAAAAACTGTTTTTT. Filled out from reference TRBV7-2 and TRBJ1-4, the complete variable domain reads GAGVSQSPSNKVTEKGKDVELRCDPISGHTALYWYRQSLGQGLEFLIYFQGNSAPDKSGLPSDRFSAERTGGSVSTLTIQRTQQEDSAVYLCASSLRPAARKTTNEKLFFGSGTQLSVL.

This chain links TRBV5-1 with TRBJ1-4; D call uncertain. The CDR3 totals 17 residues. V was clipped by 2 bases and J by 3 bases, with 17 bases between them. The germline gives CDR1 SGHRS, CDR2 YFSETQ. DNA of the CDR3: TGCGCCAGCAGCTTAGCCGGACGTCTGGGATCTAATGAAAAACTGTTTTTT. Translated, it gives CASSLAGRLGSNEKLFF. Using reference TRBV5-1 and TRBJ1-4 for the parts outside the CDR3, the full variable domain is KAGVTQTPRYLIKTRGQQVTLSCSPISGHRSVSWYQQTPGQGLQFLFEYFSETQRNKGNFPGRFSGRQFSNSRSEMNVSTLELGDSALYLCASSLAGRLGSNEKLFFGSGTQLSVL.

The V call is TRBV7-3, the J call TRBJ2-3; 9 bases line up with TRBD1. This CDR3 is built from 14 residues. With V trimmed by 5 bases and J by 5 bases, 5 bases remained unmatched. CDR1 is SGHTA, CDR2 FQGTGA, per germline. The CDR3 sequence: CASSKTGGGDTQYF. The CDR3 DNA reads TGTGCCAGCAGCAAGACAGGGGGAGGAGATACGCAGTATTTT.

The chain employs TRBV4-1 and TRBJ2-6; TRBD1 agrees at 8 bases. The CDR3 consists of 18 residues. V gave up 3 bases and J gave up 2 bases; unmatched junction bases: 9. Germline CDR1 is MGHRA and CDR2 is YSYEKL. In DNA form, the CDR3 reads TGCGCCAGCAGCCATCCTCTCCTACAGGGGGCTGGGGCCAACGTCCTGACTTTC. Translated: CASSHPLLQGAGANVLTF.

The chain has TRBV4-3 and TRBJ2-1, with TRBD2 identical over 9 bases. Germline-derived CDR1 and CDR2 are LGHNA and YSLEER. After removal of 1 base from V and 8 bases from J, the junction contained 9 bases not matched to a gene. This CDR3 has 16 amino acids. The CDR3 here is CASSQGVAGAAYEQFF. CDR3 coding DNA: TGCGCCAGCAGCCAAGGGGTAGCGGGAGCAGCGTATGAGCAGTTCTTC.

On this clonotype itself: A junction end diverges from the germline sequence, so it may reflect a read error. The chain employs TRBV4-3 and TRBJ2-7, with D perhaps assigned TRBD1 or TRBD2 (5 bases each). This CDR3 has 15 amino acids. CDR1 and CDR2 (germline): LGHNA, YSLEER. The CDR3 coding sequence is TGCGCCAGCAGCCAAGCTCCAGGGTTTCTATACGAGCGGTGCTTC. Translation gives CASSQAPGFLYERCF.